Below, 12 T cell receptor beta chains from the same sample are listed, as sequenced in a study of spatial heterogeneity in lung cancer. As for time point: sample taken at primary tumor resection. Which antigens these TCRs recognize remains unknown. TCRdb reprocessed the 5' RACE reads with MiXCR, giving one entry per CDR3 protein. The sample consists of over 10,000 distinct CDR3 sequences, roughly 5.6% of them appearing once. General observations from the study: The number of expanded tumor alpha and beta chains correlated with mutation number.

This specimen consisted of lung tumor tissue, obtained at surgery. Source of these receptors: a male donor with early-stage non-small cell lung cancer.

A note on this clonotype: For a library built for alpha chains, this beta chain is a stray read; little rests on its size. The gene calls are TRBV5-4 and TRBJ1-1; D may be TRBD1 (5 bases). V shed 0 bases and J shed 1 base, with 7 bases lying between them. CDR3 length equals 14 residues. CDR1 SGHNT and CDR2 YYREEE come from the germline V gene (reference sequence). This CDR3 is CASSLVGGNTEAFF. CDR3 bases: TGTGCCAGCAGCTTGGTGGGGGGGAACACTGAAGCTTTCTTT. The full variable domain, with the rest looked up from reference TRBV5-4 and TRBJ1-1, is ETGVTQSPTHLIKTRGQQVTLRCSSQSGHNTVSWYQQALGQGPQFIFQYYREEENGRGNFPPRFSGLQFPNYSSELNVNALELDDSALYLCASSLVGGNTEAFFGQGTRLTVV.

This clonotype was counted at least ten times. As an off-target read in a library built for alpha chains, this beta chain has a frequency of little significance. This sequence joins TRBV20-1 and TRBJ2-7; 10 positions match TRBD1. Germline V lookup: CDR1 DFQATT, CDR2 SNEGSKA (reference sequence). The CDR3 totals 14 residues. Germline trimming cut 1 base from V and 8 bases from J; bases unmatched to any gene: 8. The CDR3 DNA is TGCAGTGCTAGAGTGGGGACAGGGGCCCACCAGCAGTACTTC. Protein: CSARVGTGAHQQYF.

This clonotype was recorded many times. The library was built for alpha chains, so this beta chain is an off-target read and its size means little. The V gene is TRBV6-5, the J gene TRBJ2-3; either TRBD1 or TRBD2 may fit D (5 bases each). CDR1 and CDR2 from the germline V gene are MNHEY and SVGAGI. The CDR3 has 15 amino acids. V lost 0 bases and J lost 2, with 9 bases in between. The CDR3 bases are TGTGCCAGCAGTTACTCGGGACCCCTCACAGATACGCAGTATTTT. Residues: CASSYSGPLTDTQYF.

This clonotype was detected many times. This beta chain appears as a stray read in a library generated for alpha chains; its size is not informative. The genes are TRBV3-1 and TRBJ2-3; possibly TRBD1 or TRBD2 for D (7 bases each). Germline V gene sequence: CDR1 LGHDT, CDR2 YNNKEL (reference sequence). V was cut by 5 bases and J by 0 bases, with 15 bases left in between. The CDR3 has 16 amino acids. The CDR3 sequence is CASSARQGGSTDTQYF. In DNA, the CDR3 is TGTGCCAGCAGCGCCCGACAGGGAGGGAGCACAGATACGCAGTATTTT.

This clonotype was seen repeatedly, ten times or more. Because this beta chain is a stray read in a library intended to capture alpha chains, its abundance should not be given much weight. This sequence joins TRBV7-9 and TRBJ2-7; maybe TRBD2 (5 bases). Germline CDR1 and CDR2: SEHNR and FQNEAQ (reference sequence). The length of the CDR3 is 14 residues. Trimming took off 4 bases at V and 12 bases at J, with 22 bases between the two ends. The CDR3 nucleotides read TGTGCCAGCAGCTCCCTGGATAGATCCCGCGGGCTGTACTTC. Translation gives CASSSLDRSRGLYF.

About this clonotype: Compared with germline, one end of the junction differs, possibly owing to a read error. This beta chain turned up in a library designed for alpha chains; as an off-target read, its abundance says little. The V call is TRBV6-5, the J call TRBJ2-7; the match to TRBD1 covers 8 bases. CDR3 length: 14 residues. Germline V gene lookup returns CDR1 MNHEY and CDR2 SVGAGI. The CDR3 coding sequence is TGTGCCAGCAGTCGGACAGGGTCCTCCCACGAGCAGTACTTC. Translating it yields CASSRTGSSHEQYF.

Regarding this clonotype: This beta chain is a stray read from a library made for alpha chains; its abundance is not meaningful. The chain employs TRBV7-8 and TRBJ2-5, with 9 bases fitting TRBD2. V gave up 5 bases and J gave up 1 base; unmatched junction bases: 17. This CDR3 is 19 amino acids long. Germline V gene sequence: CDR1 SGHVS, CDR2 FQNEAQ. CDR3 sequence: CASSLRGGGLAGSQETQYF. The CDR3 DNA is TGTGCCAGCAGCCTGCGGGGGGGCGGGCTAGCGGGCTCCCAAGAGACCCAGTACTTC.

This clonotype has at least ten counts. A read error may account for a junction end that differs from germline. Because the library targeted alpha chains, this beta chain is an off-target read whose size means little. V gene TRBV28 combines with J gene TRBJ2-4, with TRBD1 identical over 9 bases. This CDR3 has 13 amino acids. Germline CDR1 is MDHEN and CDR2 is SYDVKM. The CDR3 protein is CATRPHGQGKPWF. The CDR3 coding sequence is TGTGCCACCAGACCCCATGGACAGGGGAAGCCCTGGTTC.

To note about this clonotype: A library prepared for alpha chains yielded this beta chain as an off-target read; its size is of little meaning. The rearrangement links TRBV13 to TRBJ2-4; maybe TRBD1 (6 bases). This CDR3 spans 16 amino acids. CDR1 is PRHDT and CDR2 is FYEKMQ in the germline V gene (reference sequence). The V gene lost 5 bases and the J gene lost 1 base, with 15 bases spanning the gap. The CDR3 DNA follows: TGTGCCAGCAGCAACCACCCAACAGGGGCCAAAAACATTCAGTACTTC. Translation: CASSNHPTGAKNIQYF.

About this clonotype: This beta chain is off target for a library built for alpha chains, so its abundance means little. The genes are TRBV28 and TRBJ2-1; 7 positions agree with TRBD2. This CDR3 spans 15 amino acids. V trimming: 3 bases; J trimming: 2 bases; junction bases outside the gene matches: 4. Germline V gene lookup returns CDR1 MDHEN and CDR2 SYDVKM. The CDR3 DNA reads TGTGCCAGCAGTTTGGGAGGGTCCGCCTACAATGAGCAGTTCTTC. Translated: CASSLGGSAYNEQFF.

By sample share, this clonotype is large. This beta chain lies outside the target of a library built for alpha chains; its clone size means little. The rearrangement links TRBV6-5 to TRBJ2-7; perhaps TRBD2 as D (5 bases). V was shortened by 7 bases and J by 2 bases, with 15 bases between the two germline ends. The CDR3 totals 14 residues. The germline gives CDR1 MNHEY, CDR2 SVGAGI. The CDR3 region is CASTGSGTTYEQYF. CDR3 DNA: TGTGCCAGCACTGGGTCGGGAACGACCTACGAGCAGTACTTC.

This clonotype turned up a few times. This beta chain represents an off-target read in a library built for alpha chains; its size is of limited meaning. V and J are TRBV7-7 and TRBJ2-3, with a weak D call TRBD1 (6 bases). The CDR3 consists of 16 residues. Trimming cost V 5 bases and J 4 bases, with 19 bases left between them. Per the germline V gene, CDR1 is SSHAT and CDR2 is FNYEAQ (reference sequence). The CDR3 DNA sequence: TGTGCCAGCAGCCCCGGTCCCGGGACATTCTCAGATACGCAGTATTTT. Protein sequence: CASSPGPGTFSDTQYF.